This T cell receptor beta chain was found in a study of cytomegalovirus exposure and HLA in healthy donors. Study-wide context: Within an early data release were around 80 million unique TCRs drawn from HLA-typed donors. Study conclusions and caveats: The listing of 150 to 200 TCR beta chains classed them as cytomegalovirus-associated.

Donors were nominally healthy when sampled, though unrecorded immune exposures were likely. Turning to this clone: Its antigen is unknown.

This CDR3 contains 12 residues. Germline CDR1 is SNHLY and CDR2 is FYNNEI. Trimming removed 8 bases from V and 5 bases from J, with 12 bases in between. PCR involved 60 Vbeta and 13 Jbeta primers. This table comes from immunoSEQ multiplex PCR, and its TCRdb copy is limited to in-frame clones, with some not included. The table shows about 120,000 clones, with 80% to 85% occurring only once. The TCR originated in a young man in good health and CMV-seropositive. The sequencing sample was made of PBMCs. The chain links TRBV2 to TRBJ2-5; tentative D call: TRBD1 (6 bases). As DNA, the CDR3 is TGTGCCAGCGGGACATTGCCCGAGACCCAGTACTTC. It specifies CASGTLPETQYF.